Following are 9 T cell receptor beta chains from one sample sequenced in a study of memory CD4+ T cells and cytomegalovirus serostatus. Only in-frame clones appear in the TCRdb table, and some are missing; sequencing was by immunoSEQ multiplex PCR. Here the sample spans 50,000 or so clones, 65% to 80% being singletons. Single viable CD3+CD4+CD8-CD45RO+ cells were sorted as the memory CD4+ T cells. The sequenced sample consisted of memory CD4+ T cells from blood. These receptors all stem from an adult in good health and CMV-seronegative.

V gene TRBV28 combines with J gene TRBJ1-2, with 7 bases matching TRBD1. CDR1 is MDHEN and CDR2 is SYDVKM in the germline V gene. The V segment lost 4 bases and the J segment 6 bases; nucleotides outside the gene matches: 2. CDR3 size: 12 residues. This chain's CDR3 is CASSSTGDGYTF. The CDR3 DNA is TGTGCCAGCAGTTCCACAGGGGATGGCTACACCTTC.

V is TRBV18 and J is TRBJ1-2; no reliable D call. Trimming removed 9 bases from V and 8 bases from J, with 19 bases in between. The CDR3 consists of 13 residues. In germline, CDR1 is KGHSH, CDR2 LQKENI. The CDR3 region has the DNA TGTGCCAGTTCCGACGAGGGATTTGGGGGCTACACCTTC. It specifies CASSDEGFGGYTF.

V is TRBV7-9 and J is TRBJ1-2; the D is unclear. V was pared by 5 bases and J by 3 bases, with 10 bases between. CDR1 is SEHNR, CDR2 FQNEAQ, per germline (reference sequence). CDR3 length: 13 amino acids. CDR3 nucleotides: TGTGCCAGCAGCCCCGGGTACGACTATGGCTACACCTTC. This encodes CASSPGYDYGYTF.

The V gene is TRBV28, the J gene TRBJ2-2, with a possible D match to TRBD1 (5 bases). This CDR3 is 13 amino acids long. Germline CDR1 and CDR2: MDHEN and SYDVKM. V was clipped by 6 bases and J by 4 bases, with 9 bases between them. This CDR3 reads CASRLQGTGELFF. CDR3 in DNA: TGTGCCAGCAGACTGCAGGGCACCGGGGAGCTGTTTTTT.

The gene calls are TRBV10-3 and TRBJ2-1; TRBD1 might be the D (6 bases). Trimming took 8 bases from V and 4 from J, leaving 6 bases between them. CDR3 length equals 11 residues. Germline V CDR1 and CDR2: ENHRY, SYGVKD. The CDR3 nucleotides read TGTGCCATCGGGACATACAATGAGCAGTTCTTC. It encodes CAIGTYNEQFF.

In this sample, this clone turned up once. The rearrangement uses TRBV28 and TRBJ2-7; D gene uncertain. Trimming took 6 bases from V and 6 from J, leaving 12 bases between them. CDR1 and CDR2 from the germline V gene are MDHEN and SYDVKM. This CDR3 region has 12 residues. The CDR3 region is CASSPMLREQYF. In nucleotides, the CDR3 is TGTGCCAGCAGCCCAATGCTTCGCGAGCAGTACTTC.

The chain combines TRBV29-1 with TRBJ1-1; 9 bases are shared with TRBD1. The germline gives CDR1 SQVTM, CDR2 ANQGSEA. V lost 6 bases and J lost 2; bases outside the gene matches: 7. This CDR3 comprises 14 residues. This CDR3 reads CSVSPGQGNTEAFF. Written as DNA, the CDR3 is TGCAGCGTCTCGCCGGGACAGGGAAACACTGAAGCTTTCTTT.

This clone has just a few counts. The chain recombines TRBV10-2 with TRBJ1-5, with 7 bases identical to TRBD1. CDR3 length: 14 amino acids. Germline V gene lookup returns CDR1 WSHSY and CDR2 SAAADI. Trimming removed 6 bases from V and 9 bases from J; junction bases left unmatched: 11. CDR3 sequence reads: CASSEGTVRGPQHF. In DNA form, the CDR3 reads TGCGCCAGCAGCGAAGGGACAGTTCGAGGGCCCCAGCATTTT.

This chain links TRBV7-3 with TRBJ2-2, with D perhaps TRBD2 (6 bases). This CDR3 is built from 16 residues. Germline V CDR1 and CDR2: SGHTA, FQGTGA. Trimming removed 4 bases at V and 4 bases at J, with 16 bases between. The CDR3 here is CASSSRQASATGELFF. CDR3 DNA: TGTGCCAGCAGCTCCCGACAAGCTAGCGCCACCGGGGAGCTGTTTTTT.